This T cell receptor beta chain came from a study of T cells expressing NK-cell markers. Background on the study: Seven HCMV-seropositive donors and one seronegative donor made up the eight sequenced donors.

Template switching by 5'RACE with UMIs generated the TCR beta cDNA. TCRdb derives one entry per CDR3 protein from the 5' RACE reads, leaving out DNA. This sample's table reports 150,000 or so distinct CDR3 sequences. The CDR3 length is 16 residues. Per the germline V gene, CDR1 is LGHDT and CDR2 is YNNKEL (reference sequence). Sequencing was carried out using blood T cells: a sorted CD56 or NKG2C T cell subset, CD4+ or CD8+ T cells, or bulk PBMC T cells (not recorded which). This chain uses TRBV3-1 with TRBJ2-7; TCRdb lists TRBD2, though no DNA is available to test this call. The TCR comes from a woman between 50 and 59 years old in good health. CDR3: CASSQTGTSEAYEQYF.